The present entry profiles one T cell receptor beta chain with its context. Through a sample-barcoded 5' primer and a J-beta primer mix, a second PCR was run for roughly 6 to 11 cycles. TCRdb re-called the 5' RACE reads through MiXCR, storing one row per CDR3 protein. The table has 1.5 million to 2 million distinct CDR3 sequences, roughly 32% seen once. This entry comes from a study of blood T cells in healthy people across ages. Across the whole study: About one barcoded beta molecule per two T cells was the capture yield of template switching.

Germline-derived CDR1 and CDR2 are SGDLS and YYNGEE. This CDR3 has 15 residues. Trimming removed 1 base at V and 2 bases at J, with 12 bases between. Healthy Caucasian individuals from Russia aged about 6 to 90 served as donors. The V call is TRBV9, the J call TRBJ2-5; no clear D gene. Sequencing used blood. This clonotype originated in a woman in her twenties or thirties in good health. The chain's CDR3 is CASSVRSRSQETQYF. The CDR3 DNA is TGTGCCAGCAGCGTACGCAGTAGGTCGCAAGAGACCCAGTACTTC.